The clone carrying this TCR beta chain was counted between two and nine times. What it binds is unknown. Germline V gene sequence: CDR1 LNHDA, CDR2 SQIVND (reference sequence). The CDR3 sequence is 14 residues long. V was clipped by 6 bases and J by 2 bases; unmatched bases: 2. This sample was taken from a study of graft-versus-host responses after intestinal transplantation. Turning to the study itself: Every one of the recipients received anti-thymocyte globulin induction and afterwards took tacrolimus and steroids for about 3 years.

Profiling relied on immunoSEQ multiplex PCR, and the TCRdb table lists in-frame clones only, not all of them. Seen here are some 130,000 clones, approximately 92% observed once, and the top ten hold roughly 0.12%. This receptor was identified in a human donor who received an intestinal transplant. The sample in question was unstimulated CD4+ T cells sorted from spleen or lymph node cells, obtained before intestinal transplant. The chain is built from TRBV19 and TRBJ2-1, with 9 bases lining up with TRBD2. CDR3 region: CASSGGRAYNEQFF. The CDR3 DNA sequence: TGTGCCAGTAGCGGCGGGAGGGCCTACAATGAGCAGTTCTTC. Combining the CDR3 with reference TRBV19 and TRBJ2-1 gives the whole variable domain DGGITQSPKYLFRKEGQNVTLSCEQNLNHDAMYWYRQDPGQGLRLIYYSQIVNDFQKGDIAEGYSVSREKKESFPLTVTSAQKNPTAFYLCASSGGRAYNEQFFGPGTRLTVL.